These T cell receptor beta chains were read from a single sample in a study of blood T cell repertoires in COVID-19. Clones were sequenced by immunoSEQ multiplex PCR, and TCRdb holds only the in-frame ones, with some missing. The sample holds 120,000 or so clones, roughly four fifths seen once. The sequenced material came from peripheral blood. Source of these receptors: a woman in her sixties with acute or convalescent COVID-19. CDR3s include the opening cysteine and the closing phenylalanine or tryptophan. Each record gives: D gene, clone size, J gene, CDR3 length, V gene, CDR3 protein, CDR3 DNA. A D gene is named only where the DNA matches it firmly. Some rows have no size entry. The others give once, few or many, or a class for an expanded clone.

d_gene: .; abundance: once; j_gene: TRBJ2-1; len: 16; v_gene: TRBV2; CDR3aa: CASRDHISGSYNEQFF; CDR3nt: TGTGCCAGCAGGGACCACATTAGCGGCTCCTACAATGAGCAGTTCTTC
d_gene: .; abundance: .; j_gene: TRBJ1-6; len: 10; v_gene: TRBV19; CDR3aa: CATGGSPLHF; CDR3nt: TGTGCTACCGGGGGTTCACCCCTCCACTTT
d_gene: .; abundance: .; j_gene: TRBJ1-6; len: 15; v_gene: TRBV18; CDR3aa: CASSSYGTLNSPLHF; CDR3nt: TGTGCCAGCTCATCATACGGGACTTTGAATTCACCCCTCCACTTT
d_gene: .; abundance: .; j_gene: TRBJ2-2; len: 15; v_gene: TRBV11-1; CDR3aa: CASSLQGMNTGELFF; CDR3nt: TGTGCCAGCAGCTTGCAGGGGATGAACACCGGGGAGCTGTTTTTT
d_gene: .; abundance: .; j_gene: TRBJ1-6; len: 14; v_gene: TRBV5-6; CDR3aa: CASSLGPVGSPLHF; CDR3nt: TGTGCCAGCAGCTTGGGCCCCGTCGGTTCACCCCTCCACTTT
d_gene: TRBD1; abundance: .; j_gene: TRBJ1-2; len: 14; v_gene: TRBV2; CDR3aa: CASVYRETGAGYTF; CDR3nt: TGTGCCAGCGTGTATAGGGAGACAGGGGCTGGCTACACCTTC
d_gene: TRBD1; abundance: .; j_gene: TRBJ1-2; len: 15; v_gene: TRBV9; CDR3aa: CASSPRDRIINGYTF; CDR3nt: TGTGCCAGCAGCCCTCGGGACAGGATAATTAATGGCTACACCTTC
d_gene: TRBD1; abundance: .; j_gene: TRBJ1-1; len: 17; v_gene: TRBV9; CDR3aa: CASSVDPGQGMNTEAFF; CDR3nt: TGTGCCAGCAGCGTCGATCCGGGACAGGGGATGAACACTGAAGCTTTCTTT
d_gene: .; abundance: .; j_gene: TRBJ2-7; len: 11; v_gene: TRBV6-5; CDR3aa: CASRVGYEQYF; CDR3nt: TGTGCCAGCAGGGTCGGCTACGAGCAGTACTTC
d_gene: .; abundance: .; j_gene: TRBJ1-2; len: 15; v_gene: TRBV29-1; CDR3aa: CSVEGVWAGGDGYTF; CDR3nt: TGCAGCGTTGAAGGGGTGTGGGCAGGCGGGGATGGCTACACCTTC
d_gene: TRBD1; abundance: .; j_gene: TRBJ1-6; len: 15; v_gene: TRBV10-2; CDR3aa: CASSERQGKSSPLHF; CDR3nt: TGCGCCAGCAGTGAGCGACAGGGGAAGAGTTCACCCCTCCACTTT
d_gene: .; abundance: .; j_gene: TRBJ2-7; len: 10; v_gene: TRBV29-1; CDR3aa: CSVVGAEQYF; CDR3nt: TGCAGCGTTGTGGGGGCCGAGCAGTACTTC
d_gene: TRBD1; abundance: .; j_gene: TRBJ2-5; len: 16; v_gene: TRBV11-2; CDR3aa: CASSLQDRGLRGTQYF; CDR3nt: TGTGCCAGCAGCCTACAAGACAGGGGGCTCAGGGGGACCCAGTACTTC
d_gene: .; abundance: .; j_gene: TRBJ2-1; len: 11; v_gene: TRBV20-1; CDR3aa: CSASYKNEQFF; CDR3nt: TGCAGTGCTAGTTACAAGAATGAGCAGTTCTTC
d_gene: .; abundance: many; j_gene: TRBJ2-1; len: 12; v_gene: TRBV6-1; CDR3aa: CASSETGNEQFF; CDR3nt: TGTGCCAGCAGTGAGACGGGTAATGAGCAGTTCTTC
d_gene: .; abundance: .; j_gene: TRBJ2-7; len: 15; v_gene: TRBV3-1/TRBV3-2; CDR3aa: CASSTWGTRSYEQYF; CDR3nt: TGTGCCAGCAGCACTTGGGGGACACGGTCCTACGAGCAGTACTTC
d_gene: .; abundance: .; j_gene: TRBJ1-6; len: 18; v_gene: TRBV3-1/TRBV3-2; CDR3aa: CASSQDYPRAGNNSPLHF; CDR3nt: TGTGCCAGCAGCCAAGATTATCCCAGGGCAGGGAATAATTCACCCCTCCACTTT
d_gene: TRBD2; abundance: .; j_gene: TRBJ2-1; len: 16; v_gene: TRBV24-1; CDR3aa: CATSEVAGGEQNEQFF; CDR3nt: TGTGCCACCAGTGAGGTAGCGGGGGGGGAACAGAATGAGCAGTTCTTC
d_gene: TRBD1; abundance: .; j_gene: TRBJ1-2; len: 14; v_gene: TRBV19; CDR3aa: CASSTGQGGYGYTF; CDR3nt: TGTGCCAGTAGTACGGGACAGGGGGGCTATGGCTACACCTTC
d_gene: .; abundance: few; j_gene: TRBJ2-5; len: 16; v_gene: TRBV7-9; CDR3aa: CASSSAGATYQETQYF; CDR3nt: TGTGCCAGCAGCTCAGCAGGGGCAACGTACCAAGAGACCCAGTACTTC
d_gene: TRBD2; abundance: few; j_gene: TRBJ2-1; len: 14; v_gene: TRBV7-2; CDR3aa: CASSLLGGFDEQFF; CDR3nt: TGTGCCAGCAGCTTACTCGGGGGGTTCGATGAGCAGTTCTTC
d_gene: .; abundance: .; j_gene: TRBJ2-7; len: 17; v_gene: TRBV7-2; CDR3aa: CASSLFMSARGPYEQYF; CDR3nt: TGTGCCAGCAGCTTGTTTATGTCGGCCAGGGGACCCTACGAGCAGTACTTC
d_gene: .; abundance: .; j_gene: TRBJ2-2; len: 13; v_gene: TRBV7-3; CDR3aa: CASSLHNTGELFF; CDR3nt: TGTGCCAGCAGCTTACATAACACCGGGGAGCTGTTTTTT
d_gene: TRBD1; abundance: many; j_gene: TRBJ1-1; len: 15; v_gene: TRBV15; CDR3aa: CATSRDRGLNTEAFF; CDR3nt: TGTGCCACCAGCAGGGACAGGGGATTGAACACTGAAGCTTTCTTT
d_gene: .; abundance: few; j_gene: TRBJ1-2; len: 14; v_gene: TRBV5-5; CDR3aa: CASSGELGAYGYTF; CDR3nt: TGTGCCAGCAGCGGGGAGTTGGGGGCCTATGGCTACACCTTC
d_gene: TRBD1; abundance: .; j_gene: TRBJ2-1; len: 14; v_gene: TRBV18; CDR3aa: CASSAPGQGGEQFF; CDR3nt: TGTGCCAGCTCAGCTCCCGGACAGGGTGGTGAGCAGTTCTTC
d_gene: TRBD1; abundance: .; j_gene: TRBJ2-3; len: 16; v_gene: TRBV6-2/TRBV6-3; CDR3aa: CASSGRAGGATDTQYF; CDR3nt: TGTGCCAGCAGCGGGAGAGCAGGGGGCGCTACAGATACGCAGTATTTT
d_gene: TRBD2; abundance: .; j_gene: TRBJ2-3; len: 15; v_gene: TRBV7-9; CDR3aa: CASSRTSGGADTQYF; CDR3nt: TGTGCCAGCAGCCGGACTAGCGGGGGGGCAGATACGCAGTATTTT